The 17 T cell receptor beta chains presented below share a single source sample, sequenced in a study of tumor-infiltrating lymphocytes in primary liver carcinoma. The blood RNA (from unsorted whole blood) was obtained, and germline DNA was also extracted. Researchers generated TCR beta cDNA from 500 ng of total RNA, relying on a constant-region primer. TCR beta libraries came from three nested multiplex PCR rounds using slightly modified ARM-PCR. Each of the first two PCR rounds ran approximately 10 cycles with TRBV1-TRBV30 forward and C-beta reverse primers. MiXCR, run by TCRdb on the multiplex PCR reads, gives a single entry per CDR3 protein. The table has about 180,000 distinct CDR3 sequences, around 60% seen once; the top ten hold 72%. Material for sequencing was peripheral blood. These receptors were collected from a man aged 40-55 years with primary liver carcinoma and hepatitis B virus infection.

In regard to this clonotype: With a much larger clone just one base away, this may be a read error. The rearrangement joins TRBV10-3 to TRBJ1-5; no clear D. The ends were cut back, 4 bases at V and 6 bases at J, with 13 bases in the middle. CDR1 is ENHRY and CDR2 is SYGVKD in the germline V gene. The CDR3 length is 14 residues. The CDR3 nucleotides are TGTGCCATCAGTGGCCTCGGGAACGGTCAGCCCCAGCATTTT. Translating it yields CAISGLGNGQPQHF.

The chain links TRBV7-3 to TRBJ2-3, with D possibly TRBD2 on 5 matching bases. There are 15 residues in the CDR3. Germline CDR1 reads SGHTA; CDR2 reads FQGTGA. Trimming took 2 bases from V and 2 from J, leaving 11 bases between them. Written as DNA, the CDR3 is TGTGCCAGCAGCTTAGGTAGCGATTTCACAGATACGCAGTATTTT. This codes for CASSLGSDFTDTQYF.

The chain recombines TRBV4-1 with TRBJ1-5, with D uncertain. The CDR3 has 16 residues. Germline CDR1 and CDR2: MGHRA and YSYEKL. V was cut by 1 base and J by 7 bases, with 17 bases left in between. The CDR3 loop reads CASSQAPTLAGQPQHF. CDR3 coding DNA: TGCGCCAGCAGCCAAGCCCCCACGCTGGCGGGACAGCCCCAGCATTTT.

The sample holds one count of this clonotype. Here the CDR3 omits its conserved ending phenylalanine or tryptophan, so a read error is the likely source. This chain connects TRBV29-1 to TRBJ1-1, with D possibly being TRBD1 (5 bases). V lost 3 bases and J 4 bases, leaving 12 bases between the germline ends. CDR3 size: 13 residues. Germline V gives CDR1 SQVTM, CDR2 ANQGSEA. In DNA, the CDR3 is TGCAGCGTTGATGGTATGGGGGGCACTGAAGCTTTCTTG. Its translation is CSVDGMGGTEAFL.

Regarding this clonotype: Because the CDR3's place on the DNA is in doubt, the DNA is left out and the CDR3 is given as listed by TCRdb. The chain has TRBV11-2 and TRBJ2-3; no check of the table's D call, TRBD1, against the DNA was made. Germline-derived CDR1 and CDR2 are SGHAT and FQNNGV. The CDR3 is 19 residues long, counting both termini. CDR3 in amino acids: CASSFYICSARQVGDTQYF.

A word on this clonotype: One end of the junction fails to match germline, which may point to a read error. The chain combines TRBV6-6 with TRBJ2-7; 11 bases align to TRBD2. Germline V gene data show CDR1 as MNHNY and CDR2 as SVGAGI (reference sequence). The CDR3 consists of 14 residues. DNA for the CDR3: TGTGCCAGCATCGGGACTAGCGGAACCTACGAGCATTACTTC. Translation gives CASIGTSGTYEHYF.

The V and J genes are TRBV6-5 and TRBJ2-5; no clear D. CDR1 is MNHEY, CDR2 SVGAGI, per germline. The CDR3 has 11 amino acids. V was pared by 2 bases and J by 5 bases, with 3 bases between. As DNA, the CDR3 is TGTGCCAGCAGTTACGCGGAGACCCAGTACTTC. This gives the protein CASSYAETQYF.

This clonotype was seen a few times. The V gene is TRBV6-6, the J gene TRBJ2-7, with a possible D match to TRBD1 (5 bases). Trimming left V 0 bases short and J 1 base short, with 10 bases between. CDR3 length: 15 amino acids. CDR1 and CDR2 from the germline V gene are MNHNY and SVGAGI (reference sequence). This CDR3 reads CASSYSYRPSYEQYF. The CDR3 DNA reads TGTGCCAGCAGTTACTCCTACAGGCCTTCCTACGAGCAGTACTTC.

In regard to this clonotype: One end of the junction does not line up with germline, which may come from a read error. The chain carries TRBV6-5 and TRBJ2-2, with TRBD1 identical over 9 bases. Germline V CDR1 and CDR2: MNHEY, SVGAGI. This CDR3 region has 18 residues. The CDR3 DNA reads TGTGCCAGTTTCTCCGGGACAGGGACCTCTTCGAACACCGTGGAGCTGTTTTTT. Encoded protein: CASFSGTGTSSNTVELFF.

On this clonotype itself: The conserved phenylalanine or tryptophan is not found at the CDR3 terminus, so this likely reflects a read error. The DNA is omitted, as the CDR3 cannot be located on it reliably, and the CDR3 follows TCRdb's listing. V is TRBV6-2 or TRBV6-3 and J is TRBJ1-2; the table's D call, TRBD1, has no DNA check behind it. The CDR3 has 8 amino acids, counting both end residues. Germline-derived CDR1 and CDR2 are MNHEY and SVGEGT. This CDR3 is CAVRGGPS.

V is TRBV5-6 and J is TRBJ2-3; 12 bases map to TRBD2. The CDR3 totals 16 residues. Germline V gene data show CDR1 as SGHDT and CDR2 as YYEEEE. V was pared by 1 base and J by 4 bases, with 4 bases of the junction left unmatched. The CDR3 DNA is TGTGCCAGCAGCTTGACTAGCGGGAGGTTGTCAGATACGCAGTATTTT. Translated, it gives CASSLTSGRLSDTQYF.

Details on this clonotype: The conserved phenylalanine or tryptophan normally closing the CDR3 is absent here, so this likely arose from a read error. This chain joins TRBV7-9 and TRBJ2-5; D perhaps matches TRBD2 (5 bases). V was clipped by 2 bases and J by 3 bases, with 10 bases between them. The CDR3 contains 14 residues. CDR1 is SEHNR and CDR2 is FQNEAQ in the germline V gene (reference sequence). CDR3 DNA: TGTGCCAGCAGCTTAATGGTGGGAGAAGAGACCCAGTACTTA. Its protein is CASSLMVGEETQYL.

There are a few counts of this clonotype. The rearrangement joins TRBV10-2 to TRBJ2-3; the D is unclear. Trimming removed 0 bases at V and 8 bases at J, with 6 bases between. This CDR3 region has 12 residues. The V gene's germline CDR1 is WSHSY and CDR2 SAAADI. As DNA, the CDR3 is TGCGCCAGCAGTGAGTCGAGTGGTACGCAGTATTTT. Protein sequence: CASSESSGTQYF.

With respect to this clonotype: The junction and the germline gene differ at one end; a read error may be behind it. V gene TRBV4-1 combines with J gene TRBJ2-6; a possible D gene is TRBD1 (5 bases). The CDR3 has 15 residues. Germline CDR1 is MGHRA and CDR2 is YSYEKL. The CDR3, as DNA: TGCGCCAGCAGTTTAGGGTATAATGGGGCCAACGTCCAGACTTTC. This codes for CASSLGYNGANVQTF.

This clonotype occurred a few times. This chain connects TRBV4-1 to TRBJ2-1; D not resolved. CDR1 is MGHRA, CDR2 YSYEKL, per germline. This CDR3 is 16 amino acids long. V was cut by 1 base and J by 5 bases, with 15 bases left in between. CDR3 amino acids: CASSQGVTAHNNEQFF. In nucleotides, the CDR3 is TGCGCCAGCAGCCAAGGAGTCACAGCGCATAACAATGAGCAGTTCTTC.

The chain is built from TRBV6-2 or TRBV6-3 and TRBJ1-6; 10 nucleotides line up with TRBD1. Germline lookup yields CDR1 MNHEY and CDR2 SVGEGT. V lost 0 bases and J lost 5; bases outside the gene matches: 7. CDR3 length: 18 residues. The CDR3 nucleotides read TGTGCCAGCAGTTACTCGACGGGGACAGGGGCGAATAATTCACCCCTCCACTTT. As protein: CASSYSTGTGANNSPLHF.

This clonotype came up a few times. This chain links TRBV5-4 with TRBJ2-2; the D gene could be TRBD1 or TRBD2 (5 bases each). Trimming left V 4 bases short and J 4 bases short, with 20 bases between. The germline CDR1 and CDR2 sequences are SGHNT and YYREEE (reference sequence). The CDR3 sequence is 17 residues long. In nucleotides, the CDR3 is TGTGCCAGCAGCCCGAGCGGTAGGGGATCGGTCACCGGGGAGCTGTTTTTT. Protein product: CASSPSGRGSVTGELFF.